This T cell receptor beta chain was captured by sequencing in a study of T cells expressing NK-cell markers. Across the whole study: There were seven HCMV-seropositive donors and one seronegative donor among the eight sequenced. Overall study findings and caveats: Top CD8+ clonotypes included the dominant CD3+CD56+NKG2C+ clonotypes in roughly six donors. Researchers report these clonotypes also headed the CD3+CD56-NKG2C+ fraction in a handful of donors.

As the method of synthesis, 5'RACE template switching with UMIs yielded TCR beta cDNA. For each CDR3 protein, TCRdb gives one entry from its re-call of the 5' RACE reads, without DNA. The sample's table shows about 140,000 distinct CDR3 sequences. As concerns this clonotype: Its target is unknown.

The length of the CDR3 is 13 residues. Germline lookup yields CDR1 LNHNV and CDR2 YYDKDF (reference sequence). Sequencing used blood T cells: a sorted CD56 or NKG2C T cell subset, CD4+ or CD8+ T cells, or bulk PBMC T cells (not recorded which). This chain links TRBV15 with TRBJ1-2; TCRdb picks TRBD1, but there is no DNA to check that call. The TCR originated in a man between 18 and 29 years old in good health. CDR3 region: CATSRERGDGYTF.